Reported below is one T cell receptor (beta chain). Antigen specificity is unknown. Clones were read by immunoSEQ multiplex PCR, and TCRdb kept only the in-frame ones, dropping some. The sample records about 150,000 clones, roughly 90% being singletons. These data come from a study of T cell responses to AZD1222 COVID-19 vaccine. CDR1 is LGHNA and CDR2 is YNFKEQ in the germline V gene. Trimming removed 1 base from V and 1 base from J; junction bases left unmatched: 8. The CDR3 totals 18 residues. Study-wide results and limits: Within unmutated variant regions lay the reported targets of nearly half of spike-specific TCRs. There were mostly white British donors and more females than males, and clonal diversity was possibly underestimated. Repertoires were sampled only after the peak T cell response.

Here the sequenced sample was peripheral blood, taken 28 days after the second AZD1222 dose. The source is an adult who received the AZD1222 COVID-19 vaccine. The gene calls are TRBV4-2 and TRBJ1-1; 11 bases are a match to TRBD1. CDR3 coding DNA: TGTGCCAGCAGCCAAGGGACAGGGGGCGCGAGGGGGAACACTGAAGCTTTCTTT. It translates to CASSQGTGGARGNTEAFF.